This entry lists 17 T cell receptor beta chains sequenced from one sample in a study of T cell responses to AZD1222 COVID-19 vaccine. Sequencing used immunoSEQ multiplex PCR; TCRdb keeps in-frame clones, though not all of them. The profile covers 110,000 to 150,000 clones, with 90% to 95% appearing a single time and roughly 12% taken by the ten largest. The specimen comprised peripheral blood, sampled after recovery from COVID-19. These receptors all come from an adult who had recovered from COVID-19.

This rearrangement joins TRBV11-2 to TRBJ2-1; D possibly corresponds to TRBD2 (5 bases). This CDR3 is built from 14 residues. Germline V gene data show CDR1 as SGHAT and CDR2 as FQNNGV. The V gene lost 5 bases and the J gene lost 1 base, with 9 bases spanning the gap. The CDR3: CASSLEGSYNEQFF. DNA for the CDR3: TGTGCCAGCAGCCTTGAGGGATCCTACAATGAGCAGTTCTTC.

The chain couples TRBV3-1 (or the pseudogene TRBV3-2) to TRBJ1-4, with unresolved D. CDR3 length: 12 residues. V lost 1 base, J lost 6 bases, and 3 bases lay in between. From germline, CDR1 is LGHDT and CDR2 YNNKEL (reference sequence). CDR3 sequence (DNA): TGTGCCAGCAGCCAAGGGGATGAAAAACTGTTTTTT. This codes for CASSQGDEKLFF.

CDR3 in amino acids: CASTSSGESYEQYF. CDR3 sequence (DNA): TGTGCCAGCACCTCTAGCGGGGAGTCCTACGAGCAGTACTTC. The V call is TRBV28, the J call TRBJ2-7; 9 nucleotides agree with TRBD2. Germline V CDR1 and CDR2: MDHEN, SYDVKM. This CDR3 is built from 14 residues. The junction had 5 bases not matched to a gene; V was cut back by 7 bases and J by 1 base.

V and J are TRBV5-3 and TRBJ1-6, with D possibly TRBD1 on 5 matching bases. TRBV5-3 has ORF status, its function being uncertain. Trimming left V 2 bases short and J 8 bases short, with 8 bases between. This CDR3 has 13 residues. CDR3 in DNA: TGTGCCAGAAGCTTCGGGACGGATTCACCCCTCCACTTT. As protein: CARSFGTDSPLHF.

J is TRBJ2-7 and V is TRBV6-2 or TRBV6-3; TRBD1 might be the D (6 bases). The CDR3 covers 15 residues. Germline CDR1 and CDR2: MNHEY and SVGEGT. V lost 3 bases, J lost 6 bases, and 18 bases lay in between. The DNA for the CDR3 is TGTGCCAGCAGTTATACGGACAGCGGCTCTCTCGAGCAGTACTTC. This translates into CASSYTDSGSLEQYF.

The V gene is TRBV9, the J gene TRBJ1-4; perhaps TRBD1 as D (5 bases). The CDR3 length is 15 residues. The V gene lost 4 bases and the J gene lost 8 bases, with 18 bases spanning the gap. CDR1 is SGDLS, CDR2 YYNGEE, per germline. The CDR3 sequence: CASSPQGLGAEKLFF. For the CDR3, the DNA is TGTGCCAGCAGCCCCCAAGGGCTCGGGGCCGAAAAACTGTTTTTT.

This chain links TRBV18 with TRBJ2-7; 8 bases are shared with TRBD2. V lost 6 bases to trimming and J lost 2 bases; unmatched junction nucleotides: 12. The CDR3 length is 16 residues. CDR1 is KGHSH, CDR2 LQKENI, per germline. Here the CDR3 DNA reads TGTGCCAGCTCGTCCCGGGGGGGTAAGGGCCCCTACGAGCAGTACTTC. Translating it yields CASSSRGGKGPYEQYF.

The J gene is TRBJ2-1, the V gene TRBV3-1 (or the pseudogene TRBV3-2); D not resolved. Germline values: CDR1 LGHDT, CDR2 YNNKEL (reference sequence). Trimming took 2 bases from V and 6 from J, leaving 5 bases between them. The CDR3 totals 12 residues. This CDR3 is CASSQSVNEQFF. CDR3 nucleotides: TGTGCCAGCAGCCAATCGGTCAATGAGCAGTTCTTC.

V usage is TRBV10-1 and J usage is TRBJ1-1, with D hard to call. Germline CDR1 WNHNN, CDR2 SYGVQD (reference sequence). The CDR3 length is 12 residues. V was shortened by 0 bases and J by 7 bases, with 6 bases between the two germline ends. The DNA of the CDR3 is TGCGCCAGCAGTGAGTCAGGTTTTGAAGCTTTCTTT. Its translation: CASSESGFEAFF.

This clone was found once. This chain connects TRBV7-8 to TRBJ1-4; D remains unclear. The V end lost 0 bases, the J end lost 4 bases, and 12 bases lay between the germline ends. There are 16 residues in the CDR3. In germline, CDR1 is SGHVS, CDR2 FQNEAQ. Here the CDR3 DNA reads TGTGCCAGCAGCTTAGCGTTGGACGCTCTTAATGAAAAACTGTTTTTT. Translation gives CASSLALDALNEKLFF.

The gene calls are TRBV4-1 and TRBJ1-3; TRBD1 agrees at 11 bases. CDR1 and CDR2 (germline): MGHRA, YSYEKL. J was trimmed by 1 base and V by 0 bases; bases with no gene match: 8. This CDR3 is built from 19 residues. The CDR3 DNA reads as TGCGCCAGCAGCCAAGATCGGTCCGGACAGGGGGCTTCTGGAAACACCATATATTTT. The encoded protein is CASSQDRSGQGASGNTIYF.

V is TRBV19 and J is TRBJ1-5, with D maybe TRBD1 (6 bases). Trimming stripped 3 bases from V and 4 bases from J, with 16 bases between. CDR3 length: 16 residues. Germline assignment: CDR1 LNHDA and CDR2 SQIVND (reference sequence). The DNA for the CDR3 is TGTGCCAGTAGTATGGAAGGGGGAAGTCGGAATCAGCCCCAGCATTTT. Translating it yields CASSMEGGSRNQPQHF.

The rearrangement joins TRBV28 to TRBJ2-5; D is perhaps TRBD1 (5 bases). The germline V and J ends were trimmed by 2 bases and 4 bases, with 17 bases remaining between them. Germline CDR1 is MDHEN and CDR2 is SYDVKM. This CDR3 is built from 16 residues. Here the CDR3 reads CASSLNFLGQPETQYF. The CDR3 nucleotides are TGTGCCAGCAGTTTAAATTTTCTGGGGCAGCCAGAGACCCAGTACTTC.

The chain carries TRBV11-3 and TRBJ2-1; 12 nucleotides match TRBD2. Germline V gene data show CDR1 as SGHNT and CDR2 as YENEEA. CDR3 length equals 20 residues. Germline trimming cut 5 bases from V and 8 bases from J; bases unmatched to any gene: 22. The CDR3 sequence is CASSPGYGTSGSDRWDEQFF. In DNA, the CDR3 is TGTGCCAGCAGCCCGGGGTACGGGACTAGCGGGTCGGATCGCTGGGATGAGCAGTTCTTC.

CDR3 bases: TGTGCCAGTAGGTCGACAGGGTTGACTGAAGCTTTCTTT. This translates into CASRSTGLTEAFF. This sequence joins TRBV19 and TRBJ1-1; 7 bases map to TRBD1. CDR1 and CDR2 from the germline V gene are LNHDA and SQIVND (reference sequence). CDR3 size: 13 residues. With 6 bases clipped from V and 5 bases from J, the junction kept 6 bases outside the gene matches. The whole variable domain, filled in from reference TRBV19 and TRBJ1-1, reads DGGITQSPKYLFRKEGQNVTLSCEQNLNHDAMYWYRQDPGQGLRLIYYSQIVNDFQKGDIAEGYSVSREKKESFPLTVTSAQKNPTAFYLCASRSTGLTEAFFGQGTRLTVV.

The CDR3 region has the DNA TGTGCCAGTAGTTTACGGTACAATGAGCAGTTCTTC. Its translation is CASSLRYNEQFF. The chain combines TRBV19 with TRBJ2-1; no reliable D call. V lost 5 bases, J lost 4 bases, and 6 bases lay in between. CDR3 length: 12 residues. Germline CDR1 is LNHDA and CDR2 is SQIVND (reference sequence).

The chain is built from TRBV5-1 and TRBJ2-7; tentative D call: TRBD1 (6 bases). V was trimmed by 1 base and J by 4 bases, leaving 12 bases between them. In germline, CDR1 is SGHRS, CDR2 YFSETQ. The CDR3 extends over 14 amino acids. The CDR3 loop is CASSLSAGAYEQYF. The CDR3 DNA reads as TGCGCCAGCAGCTTGTCGGCAGGGGCATACGAGCAGTACTTC.